A single sample is the source of the 11 T cell receptor beta chains below, sequenced in a study of beta chain features in type 1 diabetes. The entirety of the isolated RNA underwent reverse transcription, so expressed TCRB transcripts were sequenced. Assay used: immunoSEQ multiplex PCR; TCRdb lists only in-frame clones, some missing. The sample includes about 450,000 clones, about an eighth of them seen just once. Sequenced sample: naive CD4+ T cells from blood. These receptor sequences come from a woman aged 18-30 years in good health.

The chain carries TRBV7-2 and TRBJ2-2; 12 nucleotides line up with TRBD2. J was trimmed by 5 bases and V by 2 bases; bases with no gene match: 3. CDR3 length: 16 amino acids. The germline V gene has CDR1 SGHTA and CDR2 FQGNSA. Here the CDR3 DNA reads TGTGCCAGCAGCTTACTAGCGGGAGGGCCAACCGGGGAGCTGTTTTTT. It is translated as CASSLLAGGPTGELFF.

This clone appeared a few times. The chain is built from TRBV7-2 and TRBJ2-2; possible D gene TRBD1, 5 bases. Germline V gives CDR1 SGHTA, CDR2 FQGNSA. The CDR3 extends over 15 amino acids. V was trimmed by 2 bases and J by 4 bases, leaving 11 bases between them. The CDR3 nucleotides read TGTGCCAGCAGCTTACAGTCCAGGGTCACCGGGGAGCTGTTTTTT. It specifies CASSLQSRVTGELFF. The full variable domain, completed using reference TRBV7-2 and TRBJ2-2, is GAGVSQSPSNKVTEKGKDVELRCDPISGHTALYWYRQSLGQGLEFLIYFQGNSAPDKSGLPSDRFSAERTGGSVSTLTIQRTQQEDSAVYLCASSLQSRVTGELFFGEGSRLTVL.

The genes are TRBV18 and TRBJ1-5; D not resolved. Trimming cost V 3 bases and J 1 base, with 4 bases left between them. Germline V gene sequence: CDR1 KGHSH, CDR2 LQKENI. The CDR3 contains 13 residues. This CDR3 reads CASSPTSNQPQHF. CDR3 nucleotides: TGTGCCAGCTCACCGACCAGCAATCAGCCCCAGCATTTT. The whole variable domain, remainder taken from reference TRBV18 and TRBJ1-5, is NAGVMQNPRHLVRRRGQEARLRCSPMKGHSHVYWYRQLPEEGLKFMVYLQKENIIDESGMPKERFSAEFPKEGPSILRIQQVVRGDSAAYFCASSPTSNQPQHFGDGTRLSIL.

J is TRBJ1-5 and V is TRBV7-8, with unresolved D. Germline-derived CDR1 and CDR2 are SGHVS and FQNEAQ. CDR3 length: 14 amino acids. The germline V and J ends were trimmed by 2 bases and 6 bases, with 11 bases remaining between them. The chain's CDR3 is CASSLIRAVQPQHF. The CDR3 nucleotides read TGTGCCAGCAGCTTAATAAGGGCAGTTCAGCCCCAGCATTTT.

A word on this clone: Other DNA sequences from this sample encode an identical CDR3 as well. The chain is built from TRBV23-1 and TRBJ2-1; D not certain. TRBV23-1 is marked as an open reading frame, function uncertain. V shed 0 bases and J shed 6 bases, with 3 bases lying between them. CDR3 size: 12 residues. CDR3 in amino acids: CASSQSRNEQFF. CDR3 nucleotide sequence: TGCGCCAGCAGTCAATCTCGCAATGAGCAGTTCTTC.

This chain connects TRBV27 to TRBJ2-7; possibly TRBD1 for D (5 bases). Germline values: CDR1 MNHEY, CDR2 SMNVEV (reference sequence). V was pared by 6 bases and J by 1 base, with 10 bases between. The CDR3 spans 13 residues. The CDR3 sequence: CASSRVGSYEQYF. In DNA, the CDR3 is TGTGCCAGCAGCAGGGTGGGTTCCTACGAGCAGTACTTC.

The chain is built from TRBV29-1 and TRBJ2-7; D unclear. The germline gives CDR1 SQVTM, CDR2 ANQGSEA. CDR3 length: 12 amino acids. Trimming left V 6 bases short and J 4 bases short, with 13 bases between. CDR3 region: CSVSGSFYEQYF. In DNA form, the CDR3 reads TGCAGCGTGTCCGGATCGTTTTACGAGCAGTACTTC.

The chain links TRBV4-3 to TRBJ2-1, with D maybe TRBD2 (5 bases). Trimming cost V 3 bases and J 7 bases, with 16 bases left between them. This CDR3 is built from 15 residues. Germline CDR1 is LGHNA and CDR2 is YSLEER. As DNA, the CDR3 is TGCGCCAGCAGCCAGTATAGCGCCGTAGTGAATGAGCAGTTCTTC. Amino acids: CASSQYSAVVNEQFF.

The V and J genes are TRBV4-1 and TRBJ2-5; D perhaps matches TRBD2 (6 bases). The V end lost 3 bases, the J end lost 5 bases, and 13 bases lay between the germline ends. The CDR3 runs to 14 residues. Germline V gene data show CDR1 as MGHRA and CDR2 as YSYEKL. The CDR3 is CASSHIGGRETQYF. CDR3 nucleotide sequence: TGCGCCAGCAGCCACATCGGGGGTCGGGAGACCCAGTACTTC.

This clone has only a few counts. The genes are TRBV7-2 and TRBJ1-1, with D hard to call. The CDR3 extends over 12 amino acids. V lost 6 bases and J lost 9, with 14 bases in between. The V gene's germline CDR1 is SGHTA and CDR2 FQGNSA. CDR3 sequence (DNA): TGTGCCAGCAGTCTCGAACTGACTAAAGCTTTCTTT. This gives the protein CASSLELTKAFF.

There are a few counts of this clone. The V and J genes are TRBV5-4 and TRBJ2-7; D gene ambiguous. CDR1 and CDR2 from the germline V gene are SGHNT and YYREEE (reference sequence). The CDR3 has 13 residues. Trimming left V 0 bases short and J 5 bases short, with 9 bases between. Here the CDR3 reads CASSLGARDEQYF. The DNA for the CDR3 is TGTGCCAGCAGCTTGGGTGCTAGAGACGAGCAGTACTTC.